This T cell receptor beta chain came from a study of cytomegalovirus exposure and HLA in healthy donors. Study-level findings and limits: A later analysis showed TCR association rates differing by HLA locus, peaking at DRB1 and lowest at HLA-C.

The CDR3 length is 17 residues. Germline assignment: CDR1 LGHNA and CDR2 YSLEER. This PCR relied on a set of 60 Vbeta primers and 13 Jbeta primers. Sequenced by immunoSEQ multiplex PCR; TCRdb stores in-frame clones only, minus some. The table lists approximately 100,000 clones, about 80% of them singletons. The CMV serostatus of this donor was not recorded. On this clone itself: What it recognizes is unknown. One junction end does not reproduce the germline sequence, and a read error may be involved. The same CDR3 can be traced to other DNA sequences in this sample.

The J gene is TRBJ1-6, the V gene TRBV4-3, with a weak D call TRBD1 (6 bases). Sequencing was done on a sample of PBMCs. The sequence came from a human donor in good health. The CDR3 coding sequence is TGCGCCAGCAGCCAAGACTTCGGGACAAATTTTTATTCGCCCCTCCACTTT. It translates to CASSQDFGTNFYSPLHF.